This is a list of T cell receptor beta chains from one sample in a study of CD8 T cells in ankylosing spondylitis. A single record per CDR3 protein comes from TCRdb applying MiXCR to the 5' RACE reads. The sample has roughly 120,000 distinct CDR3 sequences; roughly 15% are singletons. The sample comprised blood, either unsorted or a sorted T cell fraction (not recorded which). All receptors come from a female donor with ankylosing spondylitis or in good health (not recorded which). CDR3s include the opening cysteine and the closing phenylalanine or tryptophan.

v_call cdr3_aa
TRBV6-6 CASESPYEQYF
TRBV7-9 CASSSGLAETQYF
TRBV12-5 CASGQRGGLGTDTQYF
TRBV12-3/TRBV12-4 CASSRSGGLTGTQYF
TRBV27 CASSLSYPDSGTQETQYF
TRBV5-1 CASSFTGLNTEAFF
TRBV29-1 CSVESRSRDYGYTF
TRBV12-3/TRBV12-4 CASSFPGLAAQYF
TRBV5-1 CASSFRVDGELFF
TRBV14 CASSQVFPGNGGELFF
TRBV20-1 CSARGGDRGDGGYTF
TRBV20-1 CSASRGGSGNTIYF
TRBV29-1 CSVNDRAGDTQYF
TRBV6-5 CASSYLRGAGELFF
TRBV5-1 CAGSLGGSPYNEQFF
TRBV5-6 CASSSADRQPQHF
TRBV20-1 CSAPATIYEQYF
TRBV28 CASSPRRSNYGYTF
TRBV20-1 CSAYNTDGEQFF
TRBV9 CASSPPGGTYEQYF
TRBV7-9 CASSLASVPEAFF
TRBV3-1 CASSYDSPYEQYF
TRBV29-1 CSANRGGQGNEKLFF
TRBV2 CASSEVSSGKHEQFF
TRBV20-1 CSARKGGETQYF
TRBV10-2 CASSVTSGSYEQYF
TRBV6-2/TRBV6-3 CASSYLVGDNEQFF
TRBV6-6 CASSRQGGYTF
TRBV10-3 CAISAGTGGNEQYF
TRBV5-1 CASSLLAGDGYTF
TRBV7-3 CASSLKAPAGARPEVATDTQYF
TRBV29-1 CSVRTSGRDEQFF
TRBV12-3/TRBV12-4 CASSLREGEQYF
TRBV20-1 CSATDGGGSNYNEQFF
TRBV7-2 CASSSQRGTEAFF
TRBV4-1 CASSQGQEADTQYF
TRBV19 CASSRSTGQGNQPQHF
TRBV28 CASSPAGASYEQYF
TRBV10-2 CASSEGFANTQYF
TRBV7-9 CASSPFQSTGELFF
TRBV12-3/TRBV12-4 CASSPDRVQAFF
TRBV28 CASRYDRGVRAFF
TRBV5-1 CASSKSSGTTYNEQFF
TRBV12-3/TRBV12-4 CASSFNSYGYTF
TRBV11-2 CASSFGTSETYEQYF